A single sample gave rise to the 21 T cell receptor beta chains below, sequenced in a study of spatial heterogeneity in lung cancer. Study-level results: Higher tumor mutation counts went along with higher counts of expanded intratumoral alpha and beta TCRs.

Their antigen targets remain unknown. Time point specified: sample taken at primary tumor resection. TCRdb reanalysed the 5' RACE reads using MiXCR and keeps one entry per CDR3 protein. This sample has about 9,300 distinct CDR3 sequences, with roughly 51% found just once. Sequences were derived from lung tumor tissue, sampled at surgery. These receptors all stem from a female donor with early-stage non-small cell lung cancer.

This clonotype has a handful of counts. This beta chain slipped into a library made for alpha chains as a stray read, so its size is not meaningful. The chain carries TRBV7-3 and TRBJ1-5; the D is unclear. The CDR3 runs to 13 residues. Germline V gene lookup returns CDR1 SGHTA and CDR2 FQGTGA. V lost 5 bases, J lost 5 bases, and 10 bases lay in between. As DNA, the CDR3 is TGTGCCAGCAGCGAGGGTCCGGATCAGCCCCAGCATTTT. Its protein is CASSEGPDQPQHF.

With respect to this clonotype: This beta chain appears as a stray read in a library generated for alpha chains; its size is not informative. The CDR3 sequence: CASSLRRRTGELFF. The CDR3 nucleotides are TGCGCCAGCAGCTTGAGGCGTCGGACCGGGGAGCTGTTTTTT. The V gene is TRBV5-1, the J gene TRBJ2-2; D gene unclear. This CDR3 comprises 14 residues. V was pared by 1 base and J by 5 bases, with 9 bases between. Looked up from germline, CDR1 is SGHRS and CDR2 is YFSETQ.

This clonotype was found a few times. Because this beta chain is a stray read in a library intended to capture alpha chains, its abundance should not be given much weight. The V call is TRBV20-1, the J call TRBJ1-2; 7 positions match TRBD1. CDR3 length equals 16 residues. After removal of 4 bases from V and 2 bases from J, the junction contained 13 bases not matched to a gene. Looked up from germline, CDR1 is DFQATT and CDR2 is SNEGSKA (reference sequence). The CDR3, as DNA: TGCAGTGCTATTCCGGACAGGAGAACTAAGAACTATGGCTACACCTTC. Translating it yields CSAIPDRRTKNYGYTF.

On this clonotype: As an off-target read in a library built for alpha chains, this beta chain has a frequency of little significance. The chain joins TRBV12-3 or TRBV12-4 to TRBJ2-7, with a weak D call TRBD2 (5 bases). The CDR3 has 13 amino acids. Trimming cost V 5 bases and J 0 bases, with 8 bases left between them. The DNA for the CDR3 is TGTGCCAGCAGTCTCGGACTCTCCTACGAGCAGTACTTC. The encoded protein is CASSLGLSYEQYF.

Concerning this clonotype: A library made for alpha chains picked up this beta chain off target, so its size means little. Here the CDR3 DNA reads TGCAGCGTTGAGGGGGCAGGTAGGCAGTACTTC. Protein: CSVEGAGRQYF. This chain joins TRBV29-1 and TRBJ2-7; TRBD1 might be the D (6 bases). This CDR3 comprises 11 residues. Trimming pared 3 bases from V and 9 bases from J, leaving 12 bases between. Per the germline V gene, CDR1 is SQVTM and CDR2 is ANQGSEA.

As concerns this clonotype: This beta chain was picked up by a library intended for alpha chains and is off target, so its count carries little meaning. The chain links TRBV29-1 to TRBJ1-5; D not certain. The germline V and J ends were trimmed by 5 bases and 7 bases, with 12 bases remaining between them. The CDR3 covers 12 residues. The germline gives CDR1 SQVTM, CDR2 ANQGSEA. The CDR3 nucleotides are TGCAGCGTTTCAGAGGGATACCAGCCCCAGCATTTT. Protein product: CSVSEGYQPQHF.

On this clonotype itself: Since the library was made to target alpha chains, this beta chain is a stray read and its abundance is not meaningful. The V call is TRBV20-1, the J call TRBJ2-7; a possible D gene is TRBD2 (6 bases). This CDR3 is 11 amino acids long. The V end lost 4 bases, the J end lost 7 bases, and 11 bases lay between the germline ends. Germline V gene sequence: CDR1 DFQATT, CDR2 SNEGSKA (reference sequence). CDR3 DNA sequence: TGCAGTGCTAATGGGGGGAATGAGCAGTACTTC. Translation: CSANGGNEQYF.

Comment on this clonotype: Found in a library prepared for alpha chains, this beta chain is an off-target read, and its abundance has little meaning. The chain recombines TRBV12-3 or TRBV12-4 with TRBJ1-2; D call uncertain. CDR3 length: 12 residues. V lost 3 bases and J lost 6, with 8 bases in between. DNA for the CDR3: TGTGCCAGCAGTTTGTTTCGGCATGGCTACACCTTC. It encodes CASSLFRHGYTF.

Points on this clonotype: Little can be read into the size of this beta chain, an off-target read in a library designed for alpha chains. This rearrangement joins TRBV12-3 or TRBV12-4 to TRBJ2-7; 10 bases align to TRBD1. The J segment lost 4 bases and the V segment lost 5 bases, leaving 8 bases of the junction unmatched. This CDR3 has 15 residues. The CDR3 coding sequence is TGTGCCAGCAGTGGTATGGGACAGGGGCATTACGAGCAGTACTTC. Encoded protein: CASSGMGQGHYEQYF.

Note on this clonotype: This beta chain is a stray sequence in a library constructed for alpha chains; its clone size is not meaningful. The V call is TRBV7-3, the J call TRBJ2-2; 7 bases are a match to TRBD2. This CDR3 comprises 15 residues. V lost 5 bases to trimming and J lost 10 bases; unmatched junction nucleotides: 13. Germline assignment: CDR1 SGHTA and CDR2 FQGTGA. CDR3 protein: CASSPEGTTNVELFF. The CDR3 bases are TGTGCCAGCAGCCCAGAGGGGACTACCAACGTGGAGCTGTTTTTT.

In regard to this clonotype: This beta chain lies outside the target of a library built for alpha chains; its clone size means little. V usage is TRBV29-1 and J usage is TRBJ1-3, with D perhaps TRBD1 (5 bases). CDR3 length equals 13 residues. The germline V and J ends were trimmed by 2 bases and 5 bases, with 10 bases remaining between them. CDR1 SQVTM and CDR2 ANQGSEA come from the germline V gene. CDR3 nucleotides: TGCAGCGTTGAAAGGTGGACAAGAAACACCATATATTTT. Its translation: CSVERWTRNTIYF.

On this clonotype itself: Because the library targeted alpha chains, this beta chain is an off-target read whose size means little. The V call is TRBV12-3 or TRBV12-4, the J call TRBJ2-1; weak D call: TRBD1 (5 bases). V shed 3 bases and J shed 9 bases, with 9 bases lying between them. The CDR3 is 12 residues long. The CDR3 DNA reads TGTGCCAGCAGTTTCAGACAGCTTGAGCAGTTCTTC. It yields the protein CASSFRQLEQFF.

As concerns this clonotype: This beta chain turned up in a library designed for alpha chains; as an off-target read, its abundance says little. The V and J genes are TRBV6-2 or TRBV6-3 and TRBJ1-5; 8 bases are shared with TRBD1. CDR1 is MNHEY, CDR2 SVGEGT, per germline. V shed 9 bases, J shed 6 bases, and the junction held 4 bases outside the gene matches. The CDR3 is 12 amino acids. This CDR3 is CASTQGAQPQHF. CDR3 sequence (DNA): TGTGCCAGTACGCAGGGGGCTCAGCCCCAGCATTTT.

A remark on this clonotype: With the library built for alpha chains, this beta chain is off target and its frequency is not meaningful. This chain uses TRBV6-5 with TRBJ2-2, with TRBD1 identical over 8 bases. Germline CDR1 reads MNHEY; CDR2 reads SVGAGI. V was pared by 8 bases and J by 3 bases, with 5 bases of the junction left unmatched. This CDR3 is 14 amino acids long. The CDR3 DNA follows: TGTGCCAGCTGGGGGGACAGGTACACCGGGGAGCTGTTTTTT. Protein product: CASWGDRYTGELFF.

As for this clonotype: For a library built for alpha chains, this beta chain is a stray read; little rests on its size. This sequence joins TRBV6-5 and TRBJ2-1, with D possibly called TRBD1 or TRBD2 (6 bases each). In germline, CDR1 is MNHEY, CDR2 SVGAGI. The V end was cut by 2 bases, the J end by 5 bases, with 10 bases between. The CDR3 is 14 residues long. The CDR3 spells CASSYGGPHNEQFF. The CDR3 region has the DNA TGTGCCAGCAGTTACGGGGGGCCTCACAATGAGCAGTTCTTC.

As concerns this clonotype: For a library built for alpha chains, this beta chain is a stray read; little rests on its size. The chain employs TRBV7-9 and TRBJ2-7; 9 bases line up with TRBD1. V was clipped by 9 bases and J by 3 bases; unmatched bases: 9. CDR1 is SEHNR and CDR2 is FQNEAQ in the germline V gene (reference sequence). The CDR3 loop spans 14 amino acids. The CDR3 reads CARSPGQGDYEQYF. The DNA for the CDR3 is TGTGCCAGAAGTCCGGGACAGGGAGACTACGAGCAGTACTTC.

This clonotype has more than one count but fewer than ten. This beta chain is a stray read from a library made for alpha chains; its abundance is not meaningful. The chain has TRBV20-1 and TRBJ1-3; 8 bases fit TRBD1. The CDR3 consists of 17 residues. V lost 2 bases and J lost 7; bases outside the gene matches: 16. Germline CDR1 is DFQATT and CDR2 is SNEGSKA (reference sequence). CDR3 sequence: CSARPLGQGGVGNTIYF. CDR3 in DNA: TGCAGTGCTAGACCTCTCGGACAGGGTGGAGTCGGGAACACCATATATTTT.

This clonotype turned up a few times. This beta chain is an off-target read within a library intended for alpha chains, so its frequency means little. This chain's CDR3 is CASSQQGTYEQYF. As DNA, the CDR3 is TGTGCCAGCAGCCAACAGGGTACCTACGAGCAGTACTTC. The gene calls are TRBV4-2 and TRBJ2-7, with D perhaps matching TRBD1 (5 bases). This CDR3 is built from 13 residues. Per the germline V gene, CDR1 is LGHNA and CDR2 is YNFKEQ. Trimming removed 2 bases from V and 2 bases from J, with 7 bases in between.

On this clonotype itself: This beta chain turned up in a library designed for alpha chains; as an off-target read, its abundance says little. The chain links TRBV25-1 to TRBJ1-5; 7 bases map to TRBD1. The V and J ends lost 5 bases and 6 bases, in that order; junction bases with no gene match: 10. Germline CDR1 reads MGHDK; CDR2 reads SYGVNS. This CDR3 has 15 amino acids. CDR3 in amino acids: CASSFGRGLFQPQHF. The DNA for the CDR3 is TGTGCCAGCAGTTTCGGGAGGGGGCTGTTTCAGCCCCAGCATTTT.

A note on this clonotype: The size of this beta chain means little, since it is a stray read in a library made for alpha chains. The genes are TRBV2 and TRBJ2-7; D call uncertain. Judging by the DNA end, TRBJ2-5 fits better; the J call may be wrong. CDR1 SNHLY and CDR2 FYNNEI come from the germline V gene. The CDR3 length is 10 residues. CDR3 region: CASRLGTQYF. The CDR3 DNA sequence: TGTGCCAGCAGACTTGGGACCCAGTACTTC.

With regard to this clonotype: Sequence at one end of the junction differs from germline and may be a read error. This beta chain represents an off-target read in a library built for alpha chains; its size is of limited meaning. The chain employs TRBV5-1 and TRBJ1-2, with TRBD1 matching 7 bases. Germline V CDR1 and CDR2: SGHRS, YFSETQ. The CDR3 runs 13 residues. As DNA, the CDR3 is TGCGCCAGCAGCTTGGGCGGGACAGCAGCCTTCGTCTTC. Its translation is CASSLGGTAAFVF.